Shown below are 19 T cell receptor beta chains from a single sample sequenced in a study of early T cells in non-severe SARS-CoV-2 infection. TCRdb reprocessed the 5' RACE reads with MiXCR, giving one entry per CDR3 protein. This sample has 25,000 to 35,000 distinct CDR3 sequences, with approximately 6% found just once. Sequences were derived from whole blood, sampled at baseline. Receptor source: an adult who was a healthcare worker with PCR-confirmed SARS-CoV-2 infection or an uninfected control (not recorded which).

In this sample, this clonotype turned up a few times. The chain combines TRBV7-9 with TRBJ1-4; D unclear. The CDR3 runs 14 residues. Germline V gene data show CDR1 as SEHNR and CDR2 as FQNEAQ (reference sequence). V was shortened by 4 bases and J by 8 bases, with 14 bases between the two germline ends. The CDR3 is CASSSSGQREKLFF. CDR3 bases: TGTGCCAGCAGCTCATCGGGTCAGAGGGAAAAACTGTTTTTT.

This clonotype was seen many times. The chain uses TRBV6-1 and TRBJ2-5; D call uncertain. V dropped 1 base and J dropped 8 bases, with 11 bases sitting between them. CDR3 size: 13 residues. Germline V gene data show CDR1 as MNHNS and CDR2 as SASEGT. CDR3 DNA sequence: TGTGCCAGCAGTGAAGTTGGCGACTCCACCCAGTACTTC. Encoded protein: CASSEVGDSTQYF.

The sample holds many counts of this clonotype. The J gene is TRBJ1-1, the V gene TRBV5-5; TRBD1 agrees at 9 bases. V trimming: 1 base; J trimming: 1 base; junction bases outside the gene matches: 8. CDR3 length: 17 residues. Germline V CDR1 and CDR2: SGHKS, YYEKEE (reference sequence). The CDR3 bases are TGTGCCAGCAGCTTGATAGGGACAGGGACTAAGAACACTGAAGCTTTCTTT. It yields the protein CASSLIGTGTKNTEAFF.

The chain employs TRBV7-9 and TRBJ2-4, with D perhaps TRBD2 (5 bases). Germline CDR1 reads SEHNR; CDR2 reads FQNEAQ (reference sequence). Trimming cost V 4 bases and J 1 base, with 20 bases left between them. The CDR3 is 18 amino acids. CDR3 in DNA: TGTGCCAGCAGCTCGGACTTAAACGCGCAAGGGGCCAAAAACATTCAGTACTTC. Encoded protein: CASSSDLNAQGAKNIQYF.

The J gene is TRBJ1-1, the V gene TRBV29-1, with D tentatively TRBD1 (5 bases). In germline, CDR1 is SQVTM, CDR2 ANQGSEA. Trimming cost V 7 bases and J 1 base, with 13 bases left between them. The CDR3 extends over 13 amino acids. As DNA, the CDR3 is TGCAGCGCGGAGGGGCGTGAGAACACTGAAGCTTTCTTT. Translation gives CSAEGRENTEAFF.

There are a few counts of this clonotype. The chain carries TRBV5-6 and TRBJ1-5; tentatively, D is TRBD1 (6 bases). CDR3 length equals 15 residues. V lost 4 bases, J lost 0 bases, and 11 bases lay in between. Germline V gene data show CDR1 as SGHDT and CDR2 as YYEEEE. The CDR3 loop reads CASSTRDTSNQPQHF. The CDR3 DNA follows: TGTGCCAGCAGCACCCGGGACACTAGCAATCAGCCCCAGCATTTT.

This clonotype was seen a few times. V usage is TRBV20-1 and J usage is TRBJ2-4; TRBD1 might be the D (7 bases). The CDR3 spans 15 residues. Deletions cut 5 bases from V and 1 base from J, with 15 bases between. The germline V gene has CDR1 DFQATT and CDR2 SNEGSKA (reference sequence). The CDR3 protein is CSAEGQGGAKNIQYF. In DNA, the CDR3 is TGCAGTGCTGAGGGGCAGGGGGGTGCCAAAAACATTCAGTACTTC.

The J gene is TRBJ2-3, the V gene TRBV7-2; 15 nucleotides line up with TRBD2. V lost 5 bases to trimming and J lost 9 bases; unmatched junction nucleotides: 9. There are 16 residues in the CDR3. Germline CDR1 reads SGHTA; CDR2 reads FQGNSA. CDR3 sequence (DNA): TGTGCCAGCAGCCCCCGGACTAGCGGGGGGGCGGGAACGCAGTATTTT. Protein sequence: CASSPRTSGGAGTQYF.

This clonotype was counted between two and nine times. The V and J genes are TRBV7-6 and TRBJ2-1; the match to TRBD2 covers 8 bases. The CDR3 sequence is 17 residues long. V was clipped by 4 bases and J by 9 bases; unmatched bases: 17. CDR1 and CDR2 from the germline V gene are SGHVS and FNYEAQ. The CDR3 region is CASSSERGGSLPPEQFF. The CDR3 nucleotides are TGTGCCAGCAGCTCCGAACGGGGGGGCTCCCTCCCCCCTGAGCAGTTCTTC.

This clonotype was counted many times. This sequence joins TRBV24-1 and TRBJ2-2; D is unclear. V lost 3 bases and J lost 6, with 4 bases in between. Per the germline V gene, CDR1 is KGHDR and CDR2 is SFDVKD. This CDR3 has 12 amino acids. CDR3 in amino acids: CATSDRAGELFF. DNA of the CDR3: TGTGCCACCAGTGATCGGGCCGGGGAGCTGTTTTTT.

This clonotype was seen only a few times. The chain employs TRBV11-2 and TRBJ2-1; 8 bases fit TRBD2. This CDR3 region has 18 residues. Trimming cost V 0 bases and J 4 bases; bases outside gene matches: 11. The germline V gene has CDR1 SGHAT and CDR2 FQNNGV. As DNA, the CDR3 is TGTGCCAGCAGCTTAGATTCCGGGAGGGCCTTGGGGTACAATGAGCAGTTCTTC. Its translation is CASSLDSGRALGYNEQFF.

This clonotype came up many times. This sequence joins TRBV6-1 and TRBJ1-4, with TRBD1 identical over 9 bases. Germline values: CDR1 MNHNS, CDR2 SASEGT. V shed 6 bases, J shed 7 bases, and the junction held 9 bases outside the gene matches. This CDR3 spans 15 amino acids. CDR3 loop: CASSKGDREGEKLFF. DNA of the CDR3: TGTGCCAGCAGCAAAGGGGACAGGGAAGGTGAAAAACTGTTTTTT.

This clonotype was picked up many times. The CDR3 bases are TGTGCCAGCAGACCCGGGACAGGGCAGCCCGAGCAGTACTTC. Its translation: CASRPGTGQPEQYF. The chain combines TRBV14 with TRBJ2-7; TRBD1 matches 9 bases. The V gene's germline CDR1 is SGHDN and CDR2 FVKESK. This CDR3 comprises 14 residues. V dropped 6 bases and J dropped 6; count of bases not matched to a gene: 9.

This clonotype has ten or more counts. The rearrangement joins TRBV7-9 to TRBJ1-6; D not certain. CDR1 SEHNR and CDR2 FQNEAQ come from the germline V gene (reference sequence). There are 12 residues in the CDR3. Trimming removed 4 bases at V and 7 bases at J, with 5 bases between. The DNA for the CDR3 is TGTGCCAGCAGCTCATCCAATTCACCCCTCCACTTT. Translated: CASSSSNSPLHF. Full variable domain (rest looked up from reference TRBV7-9 and TRBJ1-6): DTGVSQNPRHKITKRGQNVTFRCDPISEHNRLYWYRQTLGQGPEFLTYFQNEAQLEKSRLLSDRFSAERPKGSFSTLEIQRTEQGDSAMYLCASSSSNSPLHFGNGTRLTVT.

A few counts support this clonotype. The CDR3 loop reads CASSLTAEQNYGYTF. CDR3 sequence (DNA): TGTGCCAGCAGCTTGACAGCAGAACAGAACTATGGCTACACCTTC. The chain links TRBV11-2 to TRBJ1-2, with D possibly matching TRBD1 (5 bases). V lost 3 bases to trimming and J lost 2 bases, with 13 bases between them. The CDR3 spans 15 residues. The V gene's germline CDR1 is SGHAT and CDR2 FQNNGV.

This clonotype was recorded at least ten times. The chain couples TRBV27 to TRBJ2-1; either TRBD1 or TRBD2 may fit D (9 bases each). The CDR3 loop spans 22 amino acids. Trimming left V 6 bases short and J 0 bases short, with 33 bases between. Per germline, CDR1 MNHEY and CDR2 SMNVEV (reference sequence). The CDR3 region is CASRRGQGRGAGGWYSYNEQFF. CDR3 in DNA: TGTGCCAGCAGACGTGGACAGGGGCGAGGTGCGGGAGGGTGGTACTCCTACAATGAGCAGTTCTTC.

This sequence joins TRBV15 and TRBJ1-6; D ambiguous. Germline CDR1 reads LNHNV; CDR2 reads YYDKDF (reference sequence). Trimming shortened V by 5 bases and J by 0 bases, and 14 bases separated the two germline ends. The CDR3 spans 17 residues. CDR3 bases: TGTGCCACCAGCCGATCCCTGACCAGCTCCTATAATTCACCCCTCCACTTT. Amino acid sequence: CATSRSLTSSYNSPLHF.

Sample share makes this clonotype medium-sized. The chain has TRBV20-1 and TRBJ2-1; 7 nucleotides agree with TRBD1. Germline values: CDR1 DFQATT, CDR2 SNEGSKA (reference sequence). The CDR3 spans 14 residues. Trimming at V came to 3 bases and at J to 1 base, leaving 3 bases not matched to a gene. CDR3 sequence: CSARGQLSYNEQFF. The DNA for the CDR3 is TGCAGTGCTAGGGGACAGTTGTCCTACAATGAGCAGTTCTTC.

The sample holds many counts of this clonotype. The rearrangement joins TRBV6-1 to TRBJ2-3; possible D gene TRBD1, 6 bases. The ends were cut back, 6 bases at V and 6 bases at J, with 16 bases in the middle. The CDR3 length is 14 residues. Germline V gene sequence: CDR1 MNHNS, CDR2 SASEGT. The CDR3 coding sequence is TGTGCCAGCAGCTCATGGACAGAGTCGGATACGCAGTATTTT. Amino acids: CASSSWTESDTQYF.